The 9 T cell receptor beta chains below all came from one sample that was sequenced in a study of human T cells and chemical hapten exposure (dated by TCRdb to the early 2020s). The library relied on RACE. TCRdb lists the instrument as NextSeq 500. The public sequencing data were trimmed at Q25 with fastp and processed into clonotypes with MiXCR by TCRdb, which kept only in-frame beta chains. Here each entry gathers all rows of one CDR3 protein and keeps the most common genes and DNA. This sample comprises fewer than 400,000 distinct CDR3 sequences, approximately 6.3% of them detected only once. Of the sample, roughly 7.9% falls within the top ten clones. The time point label, read with the paper, signifies: patch test 1, 2 weeks after DPC sensitization. This specimen's treatment or condition label, interpreted: therapeutic diphenylcyclopropenone sensitization with weekly scalp DPC. The material sequenced was whole blood, taken in connection with sensitization to the hapten diphenylcyclopropenone (DPC). The receptors were sampled from a woman aged 18 to 35 with alopecia areata. Some clones in this sample may be carry-over from other donors' samples.

This chain uses TRBV6-5 with TRBJ1-1; D unclear. CDR1 is MNHEY and CDR2 is SVGAGI in the germline V gene. The CDR3 runs 13 residues. The V end was cut by 6 bases, the J end by 0 bases, with 8 bases between. The CDR3 DNA follows: TGTGCCAGCAGCAAGGTTATGAACACTGAAGCTTTCTTT. Translated: CASSKVMNTEAFF.

This clonotype was recorded a few times. The chain has TRBV6-2 or TRBV6-3 and TRBJ2-3; no reliable D call. V lost 4 bases and J 4 bases, leaving 9 bases between the germline ends. This CDR3 comprises 13 residues. Germline V gene data show CDR1 as MNHEY and CDR2 as SVGEGT. This CDR3 is CASSWTLPDTQYF. The CDR3 DNA is TGTGCCAGCAGTTGGACCCTCCCAGATACGCAGTATTTT.

This clonotype was detected many times. This chain uses TRBV14 with TRBJ2-7; D might be TRBD1 (5 bases). Per germline, CDR1 SGHDN and CDR2 FVKESK. The CDR3 totals 16 residues. V was pared by 4 bases and J by 7 bases, with 23 bases between. The CDR3 here is CASSPLYPTPQDEQYF. The CDR3 DNA reads TGTGCCAGCAGCCCGCTTTATCCCACTCCACAGGATGAGCAGTACTTC.

The chain has TRBV10-2 and TRBJ1-5; D perhaps matches TRBD1 (5 bases). The CDR3 is 14 amino acids. With 3 bases removed from V and 4 bases from J, the gap between germline ends came to 10 bases. Per the germline V gene, CDR1 is WSHSY and CDR2 is SAAADI. This CDR3 reads CASSDRDGNQPQHF. The CDR3 nucleotides read TGCGCCAGCAGTGACAGGGACGGTAATCAGCCCCAGCATTTT.

The rearrangement links TRBV12-3 or TRBV12-4 to TRBJ2-7, with 10 bases fitting TRBD1. The CDR3 totals 15 residues. V was clipped by 5 bases and J by 4 bases; unmatched bases: 8. The CDR3 nucleotides are TGTGCCAGCAGTGGCCCGGGACAGGGGATGTACGAGCAGTACTTC. It yields the protein CASSGPGQGMYEQYF.

This clonotype was counted ten times or more. J is TRBJ2-7 and V is TRBV6-5; D perhaps matches TRBD2 (5 bases). Trimming removed 5 bases at V and 2 bases at J, with 7 bases between. Germline V lookup: CDR1 MNHEY, CDR2 SVGAGI. CDR3 length: 12 residues. The CDR3 bases are TGTGCCAGCAGTCCCGGGGCCTACGAGCAGTACTTC. This sequence encodes CASSPGAYEQYF.

In this sample, this clonotype turned up many times. The chain combines TRBV5-1 with TRBJ2-3; perhaps TRBD2 as D (6 bases). The V end was cut by 4 bases, the J end by 6 bases, with 9 bases between. Germline V gene lookup returns CDR1 SGHRS and CDR2 YFSETQ. The CDR3 extends over 12 amino acids. In DNA form, the CDR3 reads TGCGCCAGCAGCCGGGAGCTGGATACGCAGTATTTT. Translating it yields CASSRELDTQYF.

This clonotype was found a few times. The chain employs TRBV12-3 or TRBV12-4 and TRBJ1-1; a possible D gene is TRBD1 (6 bases). The ends were cut back, 7 bases at V and 5 bases at J, with 17 bases in the middle. The CDR3 contains 14 residues. CDR3 sequence (DNA): TGTGCCAGCATCCAGGGGACTTGGGAAACTGAAGCTTTCTTT. Its protein product is CASIQGTWETEAFF.

Notes on this clonotype: A read error may explain this, as a much larger clone is one base away. The chain has TRBV14 and TRBJ2-3; D not certain. The CDR3 sequence is 14 residues long. Germline V CDR1 and CDR2: SGHDN, FVKESK. Here the CDR3 DNA reads TGTGCCAGCAGCCAAGTTTCGCTTTCAGATACGAAGTATTTT. Translating gives CASSQVSLSDTKYF. The whole variable domain, filled in from reference TRBV14 and TRBJ2-3, reads EAGVTQFPSHSVIEKGQTVTLRCDPISGHDNLYWYRRVMGKEIKFLLHFVKESKQDESGMPNNRFLAERTGGTYSTLKVQPAELEDSGVYFCASSQVSLSDTKYFGPGTRLTVL.